Below, 29 T cell receptor beta chains from the same sample are listed, as sequenced in a study of blood T cell repertoires in COVID-19. The method was immunoSEQ multiplex PCR; TCRdb's version includes in-frame clones alone and lacks a portion of them. The repertoire holds under 200,000 clones, with roughly 93% as singletons. The sequencing sample was made of peripheral blood. The receptors were gathered from a man aged 18 to 29 with COVID-19, enrolled during active disease.

This clone was recorded a few times. The chain combines TRBV5-6 with TRBJ1-1, with D unclear. Germline CDR1 is SGHDT and CDR2 is YYEEEE. CDR3 length: 13 amino acids. Deletions cut 4 bases from V and 5 bases from J, with 12 bases between. CDR3 amino acids: CASSPEAGTEAFF. The CDR3 nucleotides read TGTGCCAGCAGCCCGGAGGCGGGAACTGAAGCTTTCTTT.

For the CDR3, the DNA is TGTGCCAGCAGCTTAGTCGGCAGCGTTTACGAGCAGTACTTC. This translates into CASSLVGSVYEQYF. The genes are TRBV7-2 and TRBJ2-7; D gene ambiguous. CDR1 and CDR2 from the germline V gene are SGHTA and FQGNSA. Trimming took off 1 base at V and 4 bases at J, with 11 bases between the two ends. This CDR3 is 14 amino acids long.

The genes are TRBV10-3 and TRBJ2-1, with TRBD2 matching 14 bases. Trimming removed 7 bases from V and 7 bases from J; junction bases left unmatched: 9. CDR1 ENHRY and CDR2 SYGVKD come from the germline V gene. The CDR3 loop spans 16 amino acids. The CDR3 region has the DNA TGTGCCATCAATAATCCGGGACTAGCGGGAGATAATGAGCAGTTCTTC. It specifies CAINNPGLAGDNEQFF.

CDR3 DNA sequence: TGCAGCGTGGGGACAAGGGCGACGGTCGGCTACACCTTC. Translation gives CSVGTRATVGYTF. This chain joins TRBV29-1 and TRBJ1-2; weak D call: TRBD1 (6 bases). The germline V gene encodes CDR1 SQVTM and CDR2 ANQGSEA. The CDR3 sequence is 13 residues long. V lost 6 bases, J lost 8 bases, and 19 bases lay in between.

The V gene is TRBV19, the J gene TRBJ1-1; D gene uncertain. Looked up from germline, CDR1 is LNHDA and CDR2 is SQIVND (reference sequence). The ends were cut back, 1 base at V and 4 bases at J, with 7 bases in the middle. There are 13 residues in the CDR3. CDR3 sequence reads: CASSIGGPTEAFF. The CDR3 coding sequence is TGTGCCAGTAGTATAGGAGGCCCCACTGAAGCTTTCTTT.

CDR3 DNA: TGTGCCTCTAGCTTCTCAAATACCGGGGAGCTGTTTTTT. This sequence encodes CASSFSNTGELFF. The chain joins TRBV2 to TRBJ2-2; possibly TRBD2 for D (5 bases). The CDR3 sequence is 13 residues long. The germline gives CDR1 SNHLY, CDR2 FYNNEI. The V gene lost 11 bases and the J gene lost 5 bases, with 15 bases spanning the gap.

The chain carries TRBV24-1 and TRBJ2-1, with 9 bases that match TRBD2. CDR3 length: 13 residues. Trimming cost V 7 bases and J 7 bases; bases outside gene matches: 4. Germline V gene sequence: CDR1 KGHDR, CDR2 SFDVKD. CDR3 loop: CATRGLARNEQFF. As DNA, the CDR3 is TGTGCCACCAGAGGACTAGCGAGAAATGAGCAGTTCTTC.

This clone was detected many times. CDR3 amino acids: CASSRTGLTEAFF. DNA for the CDR3: TGTGCCAGCAGCAGAACAGGGTTAACTGAAGCTTTCTTT. The V call is TRBV12-3 or TRBV12-4, the J call TRBJ1-1, with D possibly TRBD1 on 6 matching bases. Deletions cut 6 bases from V and 5 bases from J, with 13 bases between. This CDR3 is built from 13 residues.

The CDR3 DNA sequence: TGTGCCAGTAGTAACCGGGACAGGGTCTACGAGCAGTACTTC. Its translation is CASSNRDRVYEQYF. The chain uses TRBV19 and TRBJ2-7, with 9 bases matching TRBD1. This CDR3 has 14 amino acids. V shed 4 bases and J 3 bases; nucleotides not matched to a gene: 4. CDR1 LNHDA and CDR2 SQIVND come from the germline V gene (reference sequence).

The chain carries TRBV29-1 and TRBJ2-3, with a weak D call TRBD2 (6 bases). Germline V gene sequence: CDR1 SQVTM, CDR2 ANQGSEA. V lost 6 bases and J 4 bases, leaving 14 bases between the germline ends. CDR3 length equals 13 residues. The CDR3 sequence is CSVRGRSSDTQYF. CDR3 DNA: TGCAGCGTCCGAGGGAGGAGCTCAGATACGCAGTATTTT.

The chain recombines TRBV2 with TRBJ2-7; 8 positions match TRBD1. The CDR3 runs to 13 residues. The junction had 5 bases not matched to a gene; V was cut back by 7 bases and J by 3 bases. The V gene's germline CDR1 is SNHLY and CDR2 FYNNEI. The CDR3 is CASKSTGDYEQYF. The CDR3, as DNA: TGTGCCAGCAAGTCGACAGGGGACTACGAGCAGTACTTC.

This chain uses TRBV20-1 with TRBJ1-2; TRBD1 might be the D (6 bases). The CDR3 totals 13 residues. V was cut by 3 bases and J by 5 bases, with 13 bases left in between. The germline V gene encodes CDR1 DFQATT and CDR2 SNEGSKA (reference sequence). The CDR3 reads CSASRRGLYGYTF. DNA for the CDR3: TGCAGTGCTAGTCGGCGGGGGCTTTATGGCTACACCTTC.

This clone was recorded once. The gene calls are TRBV11-1 and TRBJ2-7, with 7 bases that match TRBD2. J was trimmed by 3 bases and V by 4 bases; bases with no gene match: 6. This CDR3 has 14 amino acids. CDR1 is SGHAT, CDR2 FQDESV, per germline (reference sequence). CDR3 coding DNA: TGTGCCAGCAGCTACAGCGGGGCTCACTACGAGCAGTACTTC. It translates to CASSYSGAHYEQYF.

This chain links TRBV27 with TRBJ2-7; tentative D call: TRBD1 (5 bases). Germline V gives CDR1 MNHEY, CDR2 SMNVEV (reference sequence). CDR3 length: 15 amino acids. Trimming cost V 6 bases and J 1 base, with 16 bases left between them. The CDR3 DNA reads TGTGCCAGCAGGTTAAGGGGTGGGGTGTCCTACGAGCAGTACTTC. Protein sequence: CASRLRGGVSYEQYF.

V usage is TRBV24-1 and J usage is TRBJ1-1; D is possibly TRBD1 (5 bases). The germline CDR1 and CDR2 sequences are KGHDR and SFDVKD. The CDR3 sequence is 13 residues long. Trimming shortened V by 11 bases and J by 0 bases, and 12 bases separated the two germline ends. This chain's CDR3 is CAIQDKMNTEAFF. DNA of the CDR3: TGTGCCATCCAGGACAAAATGAACACTGAAGCTTTCTTT.

This sequence joins TRBV6-5 and TRBJ1-4; 12 bases are shared with TRBD1. Germline V CDR1 and CDR2: MNHEY, SVGAGI. The CDR3 contains 14 residues. Losses at the gene ends were 4 bases for V and 10 bases for J; bases not matched to a gene: 4. The CDR3 DNA reads as TGTGCCAGCAGTTCGGGACAGGGGGCGCGAAAACTGTTTTTT. This gives the protein CASSSGQGARKLFF.

The rearrangement joins TRBV3-1 (or the pseudogene TRBV3-2) to TRBJ2-7, with a weak D call TRBD1 (5 bases). Trimming took 4 bases from V and 4 from J, leaving 17 bases between them. The CDR3 contains 15 residues. CDR1 LGHDT and CDR2 YNNKEL come from the germline V gene (reference sequence). The CDR3 region has the DNA TGTGCCAGCAGCCCTGGGGCAGGGCTCCCGTACGAGCAGTACTTC. Its protein product is CASSPGAGLPYEQYF.

The V call is TRBV7-2, the J call TRBJ1-1, with D unresolved. CDR3 length: 16 residues. Germline CDR1 and CDR2: SGHTA and FQGNSA. V was clipped by 2 bases and J by 0 bases, with 13 bases between them. CDR3 region: CASSLQVVSMNTEAFF. CDR3 in DNA: TGTGCCAGCAGCTTACAGGTGGTCAGCATGAACACTGAAGCTTTCTTT.

This rearrangement joins TRBV6-5 to TRBJ2-1, with 11 bases fitting TRBD2. This CDR3 is built from 15 residues. The V gene's germline CDR1 is MNHEY and CDR2 SVGAGI. The junction had 3 bases not matched to a gene; V was cut back by 4 bases and J by 4 bases. The CDR3, as DNA: TGTGCCAGCAGTTGGGGGACTAGCGGATACAATGAGCAGTTCTTC. Its protein product is CASSWGTSGYNEQFF.

V usage is TRBV7-2 and J usage is TRBJ2-1; the D is unclear. V was cut by 5 bases and J by 7 bases, with 18 bases left in between. This CDR3 has 15 residues. Germline CDR1 is SGHTA and CDR2 is FQGNSA. Written as DNA, the CDR3 is TGTGCCAGCAGCCCCGACTCCGCCCATCTGAATGAGCAGTTCTTC. Its protein product is CASSPDSAHLNEQFF.

The chain recombines TRBV7-2 with TRBJ2-7; 9 nucleotides match TRBD2. There are 15 residues in the CDR3. Germline CDR1 is SGHTA and CDR2 is FQGNSA. After removal of 2 bases from V and 3 bases from J, the junction contained 5 bases not matched to a gene. The CDR3 region is CASSLTPSGIYEQYF. As DNA, the CDR3 is TGTGCCAGCAGCTTAACCCCTAGCGGGATCTACGAGCAGTACTTC.

This clone has more than one count but fewer than ten. The chain recombines TRBV30 with TRBJ1-5; 9 nucleotides match TRBD1. The CDR3 spans 16 residues. Germline V lookup: CDR1 GTSNPN, CDR2 SVGIG (reference sequence). J was trimmed by 0 bases and V by 3 bases; bases with no gene match: 6. The CDR3 bases are TGTGCCTGGAGAACCGGGACAGGGAATAGCAATCAGCCCCAGCATTTT. Amino acid sequence: CAWRTGTGNSNQPQHF.

The table lists this clone with a few counts. The rearrangement links TRBV2 to TRBJ2-7; a weak D match, TRBD2 (6 bases). This CDR3 is built from 14 residues. V was shortened by 1 base and J by 2 bases, with 9 bases between the two germline ends. Per germline, CDR1 SNHLY and CDR2 FYNNEI. The CDR3 protein is CASSEGPGAYEQYF. The CDR3 coding sequence is TGTGCCAGCAGTGAAGGGCCGGGGGCCTACGAGCAGTACTTC. Based on the CDR3 plus reference TRBV2 and TRBJ2-7, the full variable domain is EPEVTQTPSHQVTQMGQEVILRCVPISNHLYFYWYRQILGQKVEFLVSFYNNEISEKSEIFDDQFSVERPDGSNFTLKIRSTKLEDSAMYFCASSEGPGAYEQYFGPGTRLTVT.

This chain joins TRBV7-2 and TRBJ2-1; the D is unclear. The V and J ends lost 3 bases and 5 bases respectively, with 14 bases between them. The length of the CDR3 is 15 residues. Germline V gene data show CDR1 as SGHTA and CDR2 as FQGNSA. CDR3 nucleotide sequence: TGTGCCAGCAGCTTTAAGCCATCCCCCGACAATGAGCAGTTCTTC. This codes for CASSFKPSPDNEQFF.

The J gene is TRBJ2-7, the V gene TRBV29-1; D gene ambiguous. The CDR3 is 13 residues long. The V gene lost 8 bases and the J gene lost 2 bases, with 16 bases spanning the gap. Germline V gene lookup returns CDR1 SQVTM and CDR2 ANQGSEA. CDR3 in amino acids: CSPPRYSAYEQYF. The CDR3 nucleotides read TGCAGCCCCCCCCGCTACAGTGCCTACGAGCAGTACTTC.

The chain recombines TRBV28 with TRBJ2-7; TRBD2 might be the D (6 bases). The CDR3 consists of 13 residues. Germline V gives CDR1 MDHEN, CDR2 SYDVKM. Trimming pared 0 bases from V and 3 bases from J, leaving 6 bases between. The CDR3 DNA reads as TGTGCCAGCAGTTTATGGGGAGGCTACGAGCAGTACTTC. Its protein product is CASSLWGGYEQYF.

The V call is TRBV10-3, the J call TRBJ2-3, with D possibly matching TRBD2 (5 bases). The V gene's germline CDR1 is ENHRY and CDR2 SYGVKD. The CDR3 extends over 16 amino acids. V gave up 0 bases and J gave up 5 bases, with 15 bases separating them. CDR3 region: CAISESLSEGGDTQYF. In DNA form, the CDR3 reads TGTGCCATCAGTGAGTCATTATCAGAAGGAGGAGATACGCAGTATTTT.

J is TRBJ2-1 and V is TRBV5-1; D gene unclear. Germline V CDR1 and CDR2: SGHRS, YFSETQ. V lost 0 bases, J lost 1 base, and 14 bases lay in between. The CDR3 has 17 residues. The chain's CDR3 is CASSLGDAGRSYNEQFF. In DNA form, the CDR3 reads TGCGCCAGCAGCTTGGGTGATGCAGGTAGATCCTACAATGAGCAGTTCTTC.

The rearrangement joins TRBV18 to TRBJ1-1, with unresolved D. Germline CDR1 and CDR2: KGHSH and LQKENI. V lost 5 bases and J lost 1, with 11 bases in between. The CDR3 has 14 residues. CDR3 loop: CASSSNHRNTEAFF. The CDR3 coding sequence is TGTGCCAGCTCATCAAACCACAGGAACACTGAAGCTTTCTTT.